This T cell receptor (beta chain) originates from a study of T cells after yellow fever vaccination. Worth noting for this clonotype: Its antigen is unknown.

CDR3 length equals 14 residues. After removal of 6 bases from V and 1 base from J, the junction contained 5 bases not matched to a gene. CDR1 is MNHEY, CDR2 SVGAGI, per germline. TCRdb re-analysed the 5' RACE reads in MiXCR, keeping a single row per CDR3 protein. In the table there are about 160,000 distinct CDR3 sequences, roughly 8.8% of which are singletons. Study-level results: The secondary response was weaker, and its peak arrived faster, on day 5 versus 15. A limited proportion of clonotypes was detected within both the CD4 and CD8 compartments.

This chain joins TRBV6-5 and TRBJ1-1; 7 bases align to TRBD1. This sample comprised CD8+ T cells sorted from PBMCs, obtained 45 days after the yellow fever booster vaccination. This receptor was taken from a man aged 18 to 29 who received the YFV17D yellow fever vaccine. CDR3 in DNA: TGTGCCAGCAGGCTAAACAGGGGGAACACTGAAGCTTTCTTT. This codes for CASRLNRGNTEAFF.